This note documents a single T cell receptor beta chain sequence. Its antigen remains unidentified. This record comes from a study of T-cell memory formation after mild COVID-19. The overall study: Clusters were largely donor specific. Study-level findings and limits: The pre-infection memory compartment contained some responding clones, suggesting cross-reactive memory joined. Nothing confirmed that second-wave clones peaking on day 37 were specific for SARS-CoV-2.

This CDR3 is 12 amino acids long. The V gene's germline CDR1 is SEHNR and CDR2 FQNEAQ (reference sequence). The V gene lost 5 bases and the J gene lost 10 bases, with 11 bases spanning the gap. 5'RACE primed from the constant segment yielded TCR alpha and TCR beta cDNA libraries bearing sample barcodes and UMIs. Using its own MiXCR run on the 5' RACE reads, TCRdb lists one record per CDR3 protein. The sample shows approximately 570,000 distinct CDR3 sequences, about a sixth of them seen only once. The sequence was obtained from an adult woman who had mild COVID-19 (a few samples of this study predate the infection). Cell type and time point are not known. This chain joins TRBV7-9 and TRBJ1-4; D is unclear. The sequenced material came from PBMCs or a T cell subset sorted from them (not recorded which). The CDR3 spells CASSPDRRKLFF. The CDR3 DNA is TGTGCCAGCAGCCCGGACCGTCGAAAACTGTTTTTT.